Listed here are 27 T cell receptor beta chains from one sample, sequenced in a study of blood T cells in healthy people across ages. Primed by a sample-barcoded 5' primer and a J-beta primer mix, a second PCR proceeded for roughly 6 to 12 cycles. TCRdb ran MiXCR on the 5' RACE reads and lists one entry per CDR3 protein. The sample holds hundreds of thousands of distinct CDR3 sequences, 56% seen once. The sequenced material came from blood. The source of these receptors is a man aged 40-49 years in good health.

The chain uses TRBV20-1 and TRBJ2-3, with TRBD1 matching over 9 bases. Germline V gives CDR1 DFQATT, CDR2 SNEGSKA (reference sequence). J lost 5 bases, V lost 5 bases, and 8 bases had no gene match. This CDR3 contains 14 residues. CDR3 nucleotides: TGCAGTGCTCTTACCGGGACAGGGCAAGATACGCAGTATTTT. Residues: CSALTGTGQDTQYF.

The chain carries TRBV15 and TRBJ2-4; TRBD2 might be the D (6 bases). The last part of the DNA fits TRBJ2-7 better; the J call may be wrong. CDR1 LNHNV and CDR2 YYDKDF come from the germline V gene (reference sequence). This CDR3 comprises 18 residues. The CDR3 here is CATSRERATGGNLYEQYF. The CDR3 DNA reads as TGTGCCACCAGCAGAGAACGGGCGACTGGGGGGAACCTATACGAGCAGTACTTC.

The J gene is TRBJ1-2, the V gene TRBV7-9, with no clear D. Germline V gene sequence: CDR1 SEHNR, CDR2 FQNEAQ (reference sequence). Deletions cut 7 bases from V and 3 bases from J, with 9 bases between. CDR3 size: 12 residues. The CDR3 coding sequence is TGTGCCAGCACCAAGGTAGACTATGGCTACACCTTC. This translates into CASTKVDYGYTF.

CDR3 sequence reads: CSASPSAAQQFF. In DNA form, the CDR3 reads TGCAGTGCTAGTCCCTCAGCGGCCCAGCAGTTCTTC. The J gene is TRBJ2-1, the V gene TRBV20-1; tentative D call: TRBD2 (5 bases). Trimming left V 3 bases short and J 11 bases short, with 14 bases between. CDR3 length: 12 residues. Looked up from germline, CDR1 is DFQATT and CDR2 is SNEGSKA (reference sequence).

The chain uses TRBV5-1 and TRBJ2-3, with 7 positions matching TRBD2. The CDR3 covers 15 residues. The V and J ends lost 0 bases and 4 bases, in that order; junction bases with no gene match: 5. The germline V gene encodes CDR1 SGHRS and CDR2 YFSETQ. CDR3 coding DNA: TGCGCCAGCAGCTTGGGCGGGAGTAACGCAGATACGCAGTATTTT. Protein: CASSLGGSNADTQYF.

This clonotype is a singleton in its sample. An end of the junction differs from the germline gene, which may be a read error. The V gene is TRBV27, the J gene TRBJ2-7; no firm D call. Germline-derived CDR1 and CDR2 are MNHEY and SMNVEV (reference sequence). The CDR3 covers 14 residues. CDR3 loop: CASSLLTTLGEKYF. The CDR3 DNA sequence: TGTGCCAGCAGTTTGTTGACAACTCTGGGCGAGAAGTACTTC.

This clonotype came up a few times. The V call is TRBV5-5, the J call TRBJ2-1; 8 bases are shared with TRBD1. CDR3 length: 14 amino acids. V shed 5 bases, J shed 5 bases, and the junction held 6 bases outside the gene matches. The germline V gene encodes CDR1 SGHKS and CDR2 YYEKEE (reference sequence). CDR3 bases: TGTGCCAGCAGTAGGGGACAGGAGAACAATGAGCAGTTCTTC. Amino acid sequence: CASSRGQENNEQFF.

V and J are TRBV11-2 and TRBJ2-7, with a tentative D call TRBD2 (6 bases). Germline CDR1 is SGHAT and CDR2 is FQNNGV. This CDR3 region has 16 residues. With 4 bases removed from V and 5 bases from J, the gap between germline ends came to 21 bases. CDR3 loop: CASSSVTSFGSDEQYF. The CDR3 DNA reads as TGTGCCAGCAGCTCAGTGACAAGTTTCGGGAGCGACGAGCAGTACTTC.

CDR3 loop: CAWSARTEATEAFF. Here the CDR3 DNA reads TGTGCCTGGAGTGCCAGGACAGAGGCCACTGAAGCTTTCTTT. The V and J genes are TRBV30 and TRBJ1-1; perhaps TRBD1 as D (6 bases). Trimming shortened V by 1 base and J by 4 bases, and 13 bases separated the two germline ends. Germline V gene lookup returns CDR1 GTSNPN and CDR2 SVGIG (reference sequence). This CDR3 has 14 residues.

The chain carries TRBV13 and TRBJ2-4; unclear D gene. This CDR3 has 14 amino acids. Germline V gene sequence: CDR1 PRHDT, CDR2 FYEKMQ (reference sequence). Trimming took 5 bases from V and 0 from J, leaving 8 bases between them. The CDR3 here is CASSHRLAKNIQYF. The DNA for the CDR3 is TGTGCCAGCAGCCATAGACTAGCCAAAAACATTCAGTACTTC.

CDR3 coding DNA: TGTGCCAGCAGCCAAGATAAGTTTTTCACAGATACGCAGTATTTT. It is translated as CASSQDKFFTDTQYF. The chain combines TRBV4-2 with TRBJ2-3, with D unresolved. There are 15 residues in the CDR3. Germline V CDR1 and CDR2: LGHNA, YNFKEQ. Trimming stripped 0 bases from V and 2 bases from J, with 9 bases between.

This clonotype was observed a handful of times. The rearrangement uses TRBV29-1 and TRBJ2-7; 8 bases are a match to TRBD2. Germline values: CDR1 SQVTM, CDR2 ANQGSEA. The CDR3 totals 14 residues. Trimming at V came to 6 bases and at J to 0 bases, leaving 7 bases not matched to a gene. CDR3 residues: CSVLTSGTSYEQYF. The DNA for the CDR3 is TGCAGCGTACTAACTAGCGGAACCTCCTACGAGCAGTACTTC.

In its sample, this clonotype was seen a few times. V and J are TRBV6-2 or TRBV6-3 and TRBJ2-7; D gene uncertain. V dropped 8 bases and J dropped 4 bases, with 9 bases sitting between them. The V gene's germline CDR1 is MNHEY and CDR2 SVGEGT. There are 11 residues in the CDR3. The CDR3 nucleotides read TGTGCCAGCGCGAAGACTTACGAGCAGTACTTC. This encodes CASAKTYEQYF.

The DNA for the CDR3 is TGCAGCGTCGCGAGGCAGGGGCAGGGCAATGGCTACACCTTC. Translation gives CSVARQGQGNGYTF. The chain recombines TRBV29-1 with TRBJ1-2, with D perhaps TRBD1 (6 bases). V was pared by 6 bases and J by 6 bases, with 20 bases between. The CDR3 sequence is 14 residues long. Germline V gene data show CDR1 as SQVTM and CDR2 as ANQGSEA.

V usage is TRBV20-1 and J usage is TRBJ2-7, with D uncertain. This CDR3 has 14 residues. Germline V gene sequence: CDR1 DFQATT, CDR2 SNEGSKA (reference sequence). The ends were cut back, 1 base at V and 2 bases at J, with 12 bases in the middle. CDR3: CSARVSGQTYEQYF. CDR3 in DNA: TGCAGTGCTAGAGTTTCTGGCCAAACCTACGAGCAGTACTTC.

The V gene is TRBV14, the J gene TRBJ2-6; D is ambiguous. This CDR3 comprises 14 residues. Germline V lookup: CDR1 SGHDN, CDR2 FVKESK. Trimming shortened V by 0 bases and J by 2 bases, and 2 bases separated the two germline ends. In DNA form, the CDR3 reads TGTGCCAGCAGCCAAGATGCTGGGGCCAACGTCCTGACTTTC. It translates to CASSQDAGANVLTF. Full variable domain (outside the CDR3, taken from reference TRBV14 and TRBJ2-6): EAGVTQFPSHSVIEKGQTVTLRCDPISGHDNLYWYRRVMGKEIKFLLHFVKESKQDESGMPNNRFLAERTGGTYSTLKVQPAELEDSGVYFCASSQDAGANVLTFGAGSRLTVL.

This clonotype appeared a few times. The chain has TRBV20-1 and TRBJ2-1; D possibly corresponds to TRBD2 (6 bases). The CDR3 extends over 14 amino acids. Looked up from germline, CDR1 is DFQATT and CDR2 is SNEGSKA (reference sequence). The V and J ends lost 6 bases and 7 bases respectively, with 19 bases between them. The CDR3 nucleotides read TGCAGTGCGACTAGGAGCGGAGGTGGAAATGAGCAGTTCTTC. It encodes CSATRSGGGNEQFF.

A few counts support this clonotype. The rearrangement links TRBV7-9 to TRBJ2-1; D is perhaps TRBD2 (6 bases). Germline lookup yields CDR1 SEHNR and CDR2 FQNEAQ (reference sequence). The CDR3 extends over 15 amino acids. Trimming cost V 2 bases and J 5 bases, with 13 bases left between them. CDR3 loop: CASSLRGWEDNEQFF. CDR3 DNA: TGTGCCAGCAGCTTACGCGGATGGGAGGACAATGAGCAGTTCTTC.

Note on this clonotype: The junction departs from germline at one end; a sequencing error may be responsible. The chain links TRBV2 to TRBJ2-4; D gene ambiguous. CDR1 SNHLY and CDR2 FYNNEI come from the germline V gene. The CDR3 runs to 16 residues. Here the CDR3 reads CASREETLTAKNIQYF. Written as DNA, the CDR3 is TGTGCCAGCAGAGAAGAAACCCTTACAGCCAAAAACATTCAGTACTTC.

This rearrangement joins TRBV7-9 to TRBJ2-1; unclear D gene. The CDR3 length is 14 residues. Germline CDR1 reads SEHNR; CDR2 reads FQNEAQ (reference sequence). V was pared by 3 bases and J by 7 bases, with 13 bases between. CDR3 bases: TGTGCCAGCAGCTTTGGTCAAAGGGTAAATGAGCAGTTCTTC. Its protein product is CASSFGQRVNEQFF.

The chain couples TRBV7-2 to TRBJ2-3; D unclear. The ends were cut back, 6 bases at V and 4 bases at J, with 17 bases in the middle. This CDR3 spans 15 amino acids. Germline CDR1 SGHTA, CDR2 FQGNSA. The DNA for the CDR3 is TGTGCCAGCAGTGGGTTAGGTCCAGTCGCAGATACGCAGTATTTT. This gives the protein CASSGLGPVADTQYF. The full variable domain, with the rest looked up from reference TRBV7-2 and TRBJ2-3, is GAGVSQSPSNKVTEKGKDVELRCDPISGHTALYWYRQSLGQGLEFLIYFQGNSAPDKSGLPSDRFSAERTGGSVSTLTIQRTQQEDSAVYLCASSGLGPVADTQYFGPGTRLTVL.

The chain links TRBV11-3 to TRBJ2-6; 7 bases line up with TRBD1. The V and J ends lost 5 bases and 0 bases, in that order; junction bases with no gene match: 10. Germline V gene lookup returns CDR1 SGHNT and CDR2 YENEEA. This CDR3 contains 18 residues. In DNA, the CDR3 is TGTGCCAGCAGCCCGTTCTCGACAGGGCACTCTGGGGCCAACGTCCTGACTTTC. It yields the protein CASSPFSTGHSGANVLTF.

The chain carries TRBV12-3 or TRBV12-4 and TRBJ2-3; D is undetermined. Trimming left V 3 bases short and J 1 base short, with 8 bases between. The CDR3 consists of 14 residues. The CDR3 protein is CASSFLVGTDTQYF. For the CDR3, the DNA is TGTGCCAGCAGTTTTTTAGTAGGCACAGATACGCAGTATTTT.

The chain combines TRBV29-1 with TRBJ2-4; TRBD1 aligns across 8 bases. The better agreement between TRBJ2-7 and the DNA end casts doubt on the J call. The CDR3 loop spans 14 amino acids. Germline V gene sequence: CDR1 SQVTM, CDR2 ANQGSEA. CDR3 sequence: CSVEWTGPGNEQYF. CDR3 bases: TGCAGCGTTGAATGGACAGGGCCGGGGAACGAGCAGTACTTC.

V is TRBV29-1 and J is TRBJ1-4; tentatively, D is TRBD1 (5 bases). V lost 3 bases, J lost 8 bases, and 13 bases lay in between. CDR3 length: 13 residues. From germline, CDR1 is SQVTM and CDR2 ANQGSEA. The CDR3 DNA follows: TGCAGCGTTGATTCGGGACGTAGAGAAAAACTGTTTTTT. Amino acid sequence: CSVDSGRREKLFF.

This clonotype has just a few counts. CDR3 in DNA: TGTGCCAGCAGGCTAGCAGCGGGAGGTTCCTACGAGCAGTACTTC. Encoded protein: CASRLAAGGSYEQYF. V gene TRBV6-2 or TRBV6-3 combines with J gene TRBJ2-7; 9 bases agree with TRBD2. Trimming removed 6 bases from V and 1 base from J; junction bases left unmatched: 7. From germline, CDR1 is MNHEY and CDR2 SVGEGT. The CDR3 covers 15 residues.

The chain employs TRBV18 and TRBJ2-1, with D perhaps TRBD1 or TRBD2 (5 bases each). Germline CDR1 and CDR2: KGHSH and LQKENI. Trimming left V 5 bases short and J 13 bases short, with 21 bases between. The CDR3 loop spans 14 amino acids. CDR3 coding DNA: TGTGCCAGCTCAACTCAGAGTTTGTCGGGGCCCCAGTTCTTC. Its protein is CASSTQSLSGPQFF.